This passage covers 11 T cell receptor beta chains from one sample sequenced in a study of blood T cell repertoires in COVID-19. The repertoire was sequenced with immunoSEQ multiplex PCR; TCRdb's copy has only in-frame clones and lacks some. There are some 240,000 clones in the sample; about 85% occur only once, and roughly 7.8% lies in the top ten. The sequencing input was peripheral blood. The source of these receptors is a man in his fifties or sixties who had recovered from COVID-19.

The V gene is TRBV7-9, the J gene TRBJ2-3, with a tentative D call TRBD2 (7 bases). Germline-derived CDR1 and CDR2 are SEHNR and FQNEAQ (reference sequence). Trimming stripped 0 bases from V and 4 bases from J, with 11 bases between. This CDR3 has 15 amino acids. The DNA of the CDR3 is TGTGCCAGCAGCTTAGCGGGGGGGCTAGCAGATACGCAGTATTTT. Residues: CASSLAGGLADTQYF.

The rearrangement joins TRBV30 to TRBJ2-1; TRBD2 agrees at 10 bases. The germline V gene encodes CDR1 GTSNPN and CDR2 SVGIG (reference sequence). V was pared by 3 bases and J by 7 bases, with 6 bases of the junction left unmatched. The CDR3 sequence is 14 residues long. The CDR3 here is CAWRAAGGRNEQFF. The CDR3 DNA reads as TGTGCCTGGAGGGCAGCGGGGGGGCGGAATGAGCAGTTCTTC.

This clone has just a few counts. This chain links TRBV10-3 with TRBJ1-6, with D maybe TRBD1 (5 bases). The CDR3 runs 17 residues. The germline CDR1 and CDR2 sequences are ENHRY and SYGVKD. V shed 10 bases and J shed 3 bases, with 22 bases lying between them. For the CDR3, the DNA is TGTGCCACCGCTTCGCTATCCCCTCAGGGCTATAATTCACCCCTCCACTTT. Its protein is CATASLSPQGYNSPLHF.

V is TRBV5-1 and J is TRBJ1-2, with D unclear. The CDR3 totals 12 residues. The V and J ends lost 0 bases and 8 bases respectively, with 8 bases between them. Germline V gene sequence: CDR1 SGHRS, CDR2 YFSETQ. The CDR3, as DNA: TGCGCCAGCAGCTTGGGGTCTAGGGGCTACACCTTC. Translating gives CASSLGSRGYTF. The variable domain in full, with the rest retrieved from reference TRBV5-1 and TRBJ1-2, is KAGVTQTPRYLIKTRGQQVTLSCSPISGHRSVSWYQQTPGQGLQFLFEYFSETQRNKGNFPGRFSGRQFSNSRSEMNVSTLELGDSALYLCASSLGSRGYTFGSGTRLTVV.

This clone was counted ten times or more. The rearrangement uses TRBV10-2 and TRBJ2-3; a possible D gene is TRBD1 (5 bases). Per the germline V gene, CDR1 is WSHSY and CDR2 is SAAADI. The germline V and J ends were trimmed by 3 bases and 0 bases, with 7 bases remaining between them. The CDR3 covers 14 residues. The CDR3 sequence: CASSDGASTDTQYF. For the CDR3, the DNA is TGCGCCAGCAGTGATGGGGCGAGCACAGATACGCAGTATTTT.

As concerns this clone: At the DNA level, this CDR3 is encoded by other sequences in the same sample as well. This rearrangement joins TRBV6-5 to TRBJ1-6; possible D gene TRBD1, 6 bases. Germline loops: CDR1 MNHEY, CDR2 SVGAGI. The CDR3 has 15 amino acids. The V end lost 2 bases, the J end lost 4 bases, and 9 bases lay between the germline ends. The chain's CDR3 is CASSYQGHYNSPLHF. CDR3 sequence (DNA): TGTGCCAGCAGTTACCAGGGGCATTATAATTCACCCCTCCACTTT.

This clone is a singleton in its sample. The same CDR3 can be traced to other DNA sequences in this sample. This sequence joins TRBV29-1 and TRBJ2-1, with 10 nucleotides matching TRBD1. The germline V gene encodes CDR1 SQVTM and CDR2 ANQGSEA. V was clipped by 6 bases and J by 6 bases; unmatched bases: 5. The CDR3 sequence is 13 residues long. The CDR3 DNA follows: TGCAGCGTAGAGGGACAGGGGAGCAATGAGCAGTTCTTC. Translating gives CSVEGQGSNEQFF.

The chain recombines TRBV2 with TRBJ1-1; D might be TRBD1 (5 bases). V lost 8 bases to trimming and J lost 2 bases, with 12 bases between them. The CDR3 spans 13 residues. CDR1 and CDR2 (germline): SNHLY, FYNNEI. This CDR3 is CASGGTDNTEAFF. The CDR3 coding sequence is TGTGCCAGCGGGGGGACGGATAACACTGAAGCTTTCTTT.

The CDR3 DNA follows: TGTGCCAGCAGCCAAGGGTCCCAGGCACTCAATCAGCCCCAGCATTTT. As protein: CASSQGSQALNQPQHF. The chain couples TRBV3-1 (or the pseudogene TRBV3-2) to TRBJ1-5; D not certain. This CDR3 region has 16 residues. Germline-derived CDR1 and CDR2 are LGHDT and YNNKEL (reference sequence). V was shortened by 1 base and J by 3 bases, with 13 bases between the two germline ends.

The rearrangement joins TRBV27 to TRBJ1-2; unclear D gene. Germline values: CDR1 MNHEY, CDR2 SMNVEV (reference sequence). This CDR3 comprises 15 residues. V lost 3 bases to trimming and J lost 1 base, with 12 bases between them. The CDR3 region has the DNA TGTGCCAGCAGTTTTGCAGGCATTTATAACTATGGCTACACCTTC. Its protein is CASSFAGIYNYGYTF.

CDR3 in DNA: TGTGCCAGCAGCCGCCCGGGAGAAGAAGAGACCCAGTACTTC. It is translated as CASSRPGEEETQYF. The gene calls are TRBV3-1 (or the pseudogene TRBV3-2) and TRBJ2-5; the D gene is possibly TRBD2 (6 bases). This CDR3 has 14 amino acids. The ends were cut back, 4 bases at V and 3 bases at J, with 12 bases in the middle. Germline CDR1 is LGHDT and CDR2 is YNNKEL (reference sequence).